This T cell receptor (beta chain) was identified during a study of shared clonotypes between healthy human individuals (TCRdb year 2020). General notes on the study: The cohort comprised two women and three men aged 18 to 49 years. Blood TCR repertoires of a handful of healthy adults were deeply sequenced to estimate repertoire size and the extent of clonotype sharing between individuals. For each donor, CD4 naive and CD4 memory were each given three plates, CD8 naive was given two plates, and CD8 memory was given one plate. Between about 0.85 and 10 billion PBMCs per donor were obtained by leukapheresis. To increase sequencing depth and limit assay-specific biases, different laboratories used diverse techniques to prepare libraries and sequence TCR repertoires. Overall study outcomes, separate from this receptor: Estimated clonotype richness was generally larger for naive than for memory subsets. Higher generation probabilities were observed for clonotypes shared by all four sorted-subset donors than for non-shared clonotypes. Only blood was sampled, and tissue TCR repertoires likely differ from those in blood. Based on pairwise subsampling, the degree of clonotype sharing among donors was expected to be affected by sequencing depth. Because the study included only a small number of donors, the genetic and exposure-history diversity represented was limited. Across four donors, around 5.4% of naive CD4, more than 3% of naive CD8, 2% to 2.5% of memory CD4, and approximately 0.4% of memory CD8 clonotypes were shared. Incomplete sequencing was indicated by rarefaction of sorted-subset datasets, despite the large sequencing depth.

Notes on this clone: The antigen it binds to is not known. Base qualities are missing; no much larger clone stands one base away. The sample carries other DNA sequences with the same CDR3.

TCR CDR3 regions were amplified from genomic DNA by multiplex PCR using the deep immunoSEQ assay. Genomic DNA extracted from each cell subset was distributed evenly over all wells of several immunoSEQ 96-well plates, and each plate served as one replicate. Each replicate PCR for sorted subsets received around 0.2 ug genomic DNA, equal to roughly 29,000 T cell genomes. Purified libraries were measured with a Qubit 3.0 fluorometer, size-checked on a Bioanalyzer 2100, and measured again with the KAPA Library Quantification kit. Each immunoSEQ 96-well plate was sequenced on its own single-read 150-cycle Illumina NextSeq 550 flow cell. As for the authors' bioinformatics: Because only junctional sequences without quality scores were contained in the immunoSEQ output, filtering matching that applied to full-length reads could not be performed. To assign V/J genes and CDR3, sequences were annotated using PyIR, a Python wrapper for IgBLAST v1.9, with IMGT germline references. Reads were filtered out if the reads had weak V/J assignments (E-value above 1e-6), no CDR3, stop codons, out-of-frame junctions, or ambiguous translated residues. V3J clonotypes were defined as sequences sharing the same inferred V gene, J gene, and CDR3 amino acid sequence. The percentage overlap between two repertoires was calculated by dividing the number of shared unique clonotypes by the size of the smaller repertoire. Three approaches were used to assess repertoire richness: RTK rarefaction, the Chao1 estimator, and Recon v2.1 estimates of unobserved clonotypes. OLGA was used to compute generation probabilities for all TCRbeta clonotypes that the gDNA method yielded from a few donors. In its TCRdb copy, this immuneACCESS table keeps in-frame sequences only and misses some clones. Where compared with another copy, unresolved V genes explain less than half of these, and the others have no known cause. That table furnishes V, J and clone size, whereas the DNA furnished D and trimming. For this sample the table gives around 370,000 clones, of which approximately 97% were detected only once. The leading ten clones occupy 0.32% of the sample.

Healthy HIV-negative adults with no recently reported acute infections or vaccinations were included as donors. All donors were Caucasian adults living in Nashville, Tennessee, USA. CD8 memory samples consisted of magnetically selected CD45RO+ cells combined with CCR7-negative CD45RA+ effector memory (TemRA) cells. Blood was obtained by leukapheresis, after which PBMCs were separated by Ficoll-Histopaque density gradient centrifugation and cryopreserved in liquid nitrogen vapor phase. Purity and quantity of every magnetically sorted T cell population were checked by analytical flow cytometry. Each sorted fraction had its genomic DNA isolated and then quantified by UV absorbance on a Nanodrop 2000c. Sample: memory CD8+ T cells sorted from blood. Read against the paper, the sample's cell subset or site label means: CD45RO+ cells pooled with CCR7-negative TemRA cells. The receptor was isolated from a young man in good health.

The DNA reads as follows: TGTGCCTGGAGTGTACTCGCAGATACGCAGTATTTT. This sequence encodes CAWSVLADTQYF. The chain employs TRBV30 and TRBJ2-3; there is no confident call for the D gene. Trimming costs V 0 bases and J 4 bases, and their ends lie 5 bases apart. The CDR3, cysteine through phenylalanine, is 12 amino acids long. The only DNA kept is the CDR3, 36 bases in frame from the first base. CDR1 and CDR2 are drawn from the germline V gene (reference sequence): GTSNPN, SVGIG.